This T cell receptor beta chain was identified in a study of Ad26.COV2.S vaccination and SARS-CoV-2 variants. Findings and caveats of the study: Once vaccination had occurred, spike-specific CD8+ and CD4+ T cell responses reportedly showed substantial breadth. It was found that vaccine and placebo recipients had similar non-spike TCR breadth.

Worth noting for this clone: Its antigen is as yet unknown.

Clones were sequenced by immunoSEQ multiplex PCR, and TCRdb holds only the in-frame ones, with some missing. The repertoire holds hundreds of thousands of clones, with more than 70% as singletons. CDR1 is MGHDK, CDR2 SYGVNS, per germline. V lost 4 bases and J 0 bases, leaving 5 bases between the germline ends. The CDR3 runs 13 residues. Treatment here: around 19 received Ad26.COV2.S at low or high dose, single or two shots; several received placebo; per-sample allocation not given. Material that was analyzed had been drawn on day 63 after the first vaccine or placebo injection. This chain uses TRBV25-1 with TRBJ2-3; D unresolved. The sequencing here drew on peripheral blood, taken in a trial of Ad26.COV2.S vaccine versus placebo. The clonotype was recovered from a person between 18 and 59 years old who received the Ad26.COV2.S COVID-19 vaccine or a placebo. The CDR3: CASSVPSTDTQYF. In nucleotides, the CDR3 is TGTGCCAGCAGTGTACCTAGCACAGATACGCAGTATTTT.